The 11 T cell receptor beta chains below were found in one sample sequenced in a study of Tregs in tolerant kidney transplant recipients. Antigens of these TCRs are unknown. The data were produced by immunoSEQ multiplex PCR, yet TCRdb's version contains in-frame clones alone and is incomplete. The sample contains 30,000 to 35,000 clones, 82% of which appear only once. Material: Tregs from blood cultured with allogeneic cells. All receptors derive from a human donor in good health.

This chain links TRBV27 with TRBJ2-7, with 7 bases aligning to TRBD2. This CDR3 is 14 amino acids long. The germline V gene has CDR1 MNHEY and CDR2 SMNVEV (reference sequence). The V and J ends lost 3 bases and 2 bases, in that order; junction bases with no gene match: 4. CDR3 in amino acids: CASSFGTTTYEQYF. The DNA for the CDR3 is TGTGCCAGCAGTTTTGGGACTACCACCTACGAGCAGTACTTC.

The chain uses TRBV4-2 and TRBJ2-3; 7 bases map to TRBD2. This CDR3 is 17 amino acids long. The germline V gene encodes CDR1 LGHNA and CDR2 YNFKEQ. J gave up 0 bases and V 5 bases, and 11 bases lay outside the gene matches. Here the CDR3 reads CASSATSRFSSTDTQYF. The CDR3 DNA reads TGTGCCAGCAGCGCGACTAGCAGATTTTCTAGCACAGATACGCAGTATTTT.

This chain links TRBV4-3 with TRBJ2-7, with 8 bases matching TRBD1. Germline-derived CDR1 and CDR2 are LGHNA and YSLEER. V dropped 4 bases and J dropped 7; count of bases not matched to a gene: 9. This CDR3 is 14 amino acids long. Here the CDR3 DNA reads TGCGCCAGCAGCCCTAGCAGGGGGCTCGGGGAGCAGTACTTC. Protein sequence: CASSPSRGLGEQYF.

This clone has a single count. The V call is TRBV6-6, the J call TRBJ2-6; 8 nucleotides line up with TRBD1. Germline assignment: CDR1 MNHNY and CDR2 SVGAGI (reference sequence). This CDR3 spans 16 amino acids. Trimming at V came to 5 bases and at J to 3 bases, leaving 6 bases not matched to a gene. The CDR3 reads CASSRQGKGGANVLTF. In DNA form, the CDR3 reads TGTGCCAGCAGTAGACAGGGGAAGGGTGGGGCCAACGTCCTGACTTTC.

This chain uses TRBV7-6 with TRBJ2-2; the D gene is possibly TRBD1 (5 bases). The V end lost 5 bases, the J end lost 5 bases, and 9 bases lay between the germline ends. CDR1 and CDR2 from the germline V gene are SGHVS and FNYEAQ. The CDR3 has 13 amino acids. The CDR3 DNA follows: TGTGCCAGCAGCCTGAAGGGGACCGGGGAGCTGTTTTTT. This translates into CASSLKGTGELFF.

V gene TRBV7-2 combines with J gene TRBJ2-2, with a tentative D call TRBD2 (5 bases). V lost 4 bases and J 7 bases, leaving 13 bases between the germline ends. This CDR3 has 14 amino acids. The V gene's germline CDR1 is SGHTA and CDR2 FQGNSA. CDR3 in amino acids: CASSSRGPGGELFF. CDR3 nucleotides: TGTGCCAGCAGCTCCCGAGGGCCGGGCGGGGAGCTGTTTTTT.

As DNA, the CDR3 is TGTGCCAGCAGCACCCCCGGGGGCTCCTATGGCTACACCTTC. It encodes CASSTPGGSYGYTF. The genes are TRBV28 and TRBJ1-2; D is perhaps TRBD1 (6 bases). Trimming stripped 6 bases from V and 4 bases from J, with 15 bases between. From germline, CDR1 is MDHEN and CDR2 SYDVKM. The CDR3 consists of 14 residues.

This CDR3 is CASSRTGGTEAFF. The CDR3 nucleotides read TGTGCCAGTAGTAGGACAGGGGGAACTGAAGCTTTCTTT. This chain uses TRBV19 with TRBJ1-1; 10 bases align to TRBD1. The germline CDR1 and CDR2 sequences are LNHDA and SQIVND (reference sequence). There are 13 residues in the CDR3. J gave up 5 bases and V 4 bases, and 1 base lay outside the gene matches.

This clone was seen a handful of times. The rearrangement links TRBV7-9 to TRBJ1-2; 7 positions agree with TRBD1. V dropped 6 bases and J dropped 8; count of bases not matched to a gene: 15. The germline gives CDR1 SEHNR, CDR2 FQNEAQ (reference sequence). The CDR3 runs 15 residues. The chain's CDR3 is CASSPGTDTLGGYTF. The CDR3 DNA sequence: TGTGCCAGCAGTCCCGGGACAGACACCTTGGGGGGCTACACCTTC.

The sample holds one count of this clone. V usage is TRBV2 and J usage is TRBJ2-5; D is ambiguous. Germline lookup yields CDR1 SNHLY and CDR2 FYNNEI. Between the trimmed V and J ends, which lost 1 base and 1 base, there was a span of 7 bases. The CDR3 runs to 14 residues. As DNA, the CDR3 is TGTGCCAGCAGTGAAGGGACCCCCCAAGAGACCCAGTACTTC. This translates into CASSEGTPQETQYF.

The chain links TRBV27 to TRBJ2-7, with 8 bases identical to TRBD2. Germline V lookup: CDR1 MNHEY, CDR2 SMNVEV (reference sequence). The length of the CDR3 is 13 residues. V trimming: 7 bases; J trimming: 6 bases; junction bases outside the gene matches: 8. The CDR3 sequence is CASTAGGLTEQYF. CDR3 sequence (DNA): TGTGCCAGCACCGCGGGAGGTCTAACCGAGCAGTACTTC.